This T cell receptor beta chain emerged from a study of T-cell reconstitution after alpha-beta-depleted transplantation in children. Broader study findings: A year had passed since transplant, and T-cell counts and diversity by then came mostly from newly produced T cells. Elevated TCRbeta diversity at day 60 was traced, in some patients, to surviving recipient T cells and thymic progenitors.

A TCRbeta library incorporating unique molecular identifiers was prepared. TCRdb passed the PCR reads through MiXCR, listing each CDR3 protein once. The repertoire includes a few hundred thousand distinct CDR3 sequences, about an eighth of them detected once, and around 2.2% sits in the top ten. This clonotype was observed a handful of times. Its antigen is undetermined. The CDR3 runs to 15 residues. Trimming pared 7 bases from V and 0 bases from J, leaving 13 bases between. The chain combines TRBV12-3 or TRBV12-4 with TRBJ2-4; D is unresolved. This material consisted of PBMCs, mostly from graft donor cells, taken 360 days after TCRalphabeta/CD19-depleted stem cell transplant. The source of this sequence is a male patient between 5 and 17 years old who had a stem cell transplant for acute myeloid leukemia, so the T cells may come from the graft donor. This chain's CDR3 is CASTTLALAKNIQYF. In nucleotides, the CDR3 is TGTGCCAGCACCACCTTAGCCTTAGCCAAAAACATTCAGTACTTC.